These 15 T cell receptor beta chains were all obtained from the same sample, sequenced in a study of blood T cells in healthy people across ages. Combining a sample-barcoded 5' primer with a J-beta primer mix, a second PCR ran for about 7 to 11 cycles. A single record per CDR3 protein comes from TCRdb applying MiXCR to the 5' RACE reads. The sample carries approximately 580,000 distinct CDR3 sequences, around 24% recorded once. These data also formed part of another study, on T cells of mothers and their children.

The sequenced sample was blood. All receptors derive from a boy under 18 in good health.

The chain uses TRBV10-2 and TRBJ1-4; D is uncertain. The CDR3 sequence is 15 residues long. Germline V CDR1 and CDR2: WSHSY, SAAADI. V was shortened by 1 base and J by 0 bases, with 6 bases between the two germline ends. CDR3 residues: CASSEWTTTNEKLFF. DNA of the CDR3: TGCGCCAGCAGTGAGTGGACCACAACTAATGAAAAACTGTTTTTT.

The V call is TRBV20-1, the J call TRBJ2-2, with 11 nucleotides matching TRBD1. Looked up from germline, CDR1 is DFQATT and CDR2 is SNEGSKA (reference sequence). CDR3 length equals 17 residues. V lost 3 bases and J lost 5; bases outside the gene matches: 11. CDR3 in amino acids: CSARNPGQGEGTGELFF. DNA of the CDR3: TGCAGTGCTAGGAATCCGGGACAGGGGGAAGGAACCGGGGAGCTGTTTTTT.

DNA for the CDR3: TGTGCCAGCAGTCCAGACCCGACAGGGCGCTACGAGCAGTACTTC. It codes for CASSPDPTGRYEQYF. The chain joins TRBV25-1 to TRBJ2-5; 7 bases match TRBD1. The J call is in doubt because the DNA end fits TRBJ2-7 better. CDR1 is MGHDK, CDR2 SYGVNS, per germline. This CDR3 contains 15 residues.

This clonotype came up a few times. This rearrangement joins TRBV18 to TRBJ1-2; D ambiguous. The CDR3 is 12 residues long. Germline V gives CDR1 KGHSH, CDR2 LQKENI. V lost 6 bases and J 8 bases, leaving 13 bases between the germline ends. For the CDR3, the DNA is TGTGCCAGCTCGGACTTTCGCGCCGGCTACACCTTC. It is translated as CASSDFRAGYTF.

This clonotype has a single count. V gene TRBV20-1 combines with J gene TRBJ1-3, with unresolved D. Trimming took off 2 bases at V and 1 base at J, with 6 bases between the two ends. The CDR3 length is 13 residues. Germline-derived CDR1 and CDR2 are DFQATT and SNEGSKA (reference sequence). The CDR3 spells CSARPPSGNTIYF. The CDR3 DNA sequence: TGCAGTGCTAGACCCCCTTCTGGAAACACCATATATTTT.

This clonotype was seen a single time. This rearrangement joins TRBV29-1 to TRBJ2-7, with TRBD1 as a possible D gene (6 bases). V was shortened by 6 bases and J by 0 bases, with 18 bases between the two germline ends. Germline values: CDR1 SQVTM, CDR2 ANQGSEA. The CDR3 covers 15 residues. CDR3 sequence: CSVEIPGHSSYEQYF. The CDR3 DNA reads TGCAGCGTAGAGATCCCGGGACACAGCTCCTACGAGCAGTACTTC.

The chain recombines TRBV4-1 with TRBJ2-7, with 10 bases aligning to TRBD1. V lost 1 base and J lost 7; bases outside the gene matches: 13. Germline CDR1 reads MGHRA; CDR2 reads YSYEKL. CDR3 length equals 17 residues. The CDR3 sequence: CASSQGMPGQGSGEQYF. CDR3 DNA sequence: TGCGCCAGCAGCCAAGGAATGCCGGGACAGGGGTCGGGAGAGCAGTACTTC.

The V and J genes are TRBV7-9 and TRBJ2-1; possibly TRBD2 for D (6 bases). The germline V gene has CDR1 SEHNR and CDR2 FQNEAQ (reference sequence). With 1 base removed from V and 0 bases from J, the gap between germline ends came to 16 bases. The CDR3 extends over 18 amino acids. The CDR3 coding sequence is TGTGCCAGCAGCTTAGGGGGGTTGCGGGGCCGCTCCTACAATGAGCAGTTCTTC. This gives the protein CASSLGGLRGRSYNEQFF. Combining the CDR3 with reference TRBV7-9 and TRBJ2-1 gives the whole variable domain DTGVSQNPRHKITKRGQNVTFRCDPISEHNRLYWYRQTLGQGPEFLTYFQNEAQLEKSRLLSDRFSAERPKGSFSTLEIQRTEQGDSAMYLCASSLGGLRGRSYNEQFFGPGTRLTVL.

This chain links TRBV4-3 with TRBJ2-2; D is tentatively TRBD1 or TRBD2 (5 bases each). Between the trimmed V and J ends, which lost 4 bases and 6 bases, there was a span of 12 bases. This CDR3 spans 14 amino acids. Germline V gene data show CDR1 as LGHNA and CDR2 as YSLEER. The CDR3 coding sequence is TGCGCCAGCAGCCGAGGGACCCTATCCGGGGAGCTGTTTTTT. It specifies CASSRGTLSGELFF.

The chain couples TRBV5-1 to TRBJ2-5, with 10 bases identical to TRBD2. There are 15 residues in the CDR3. The germline V gene encodes CDR1 SGHRS and CDR2 YFSETQ. Unmatched junction bases numbered 12, after V lost 4 bases and J lost 9 bases. The CDR3, as DNA: TGCGCCAGCAGCCCACAACTAGCGGGGAAGGAGGCCCAGTACTTC. Translating it yields CASSPQLAGKEAQYF.

This clonotype was recorded a few times. This chain links TRBV4-2 with TRBJ2-5; D is possibly TRBD1 or TRBD2 (6 bases each). The CDR3 has 17 residues. The V end was cut by 0 bases, the J end by 5 bases, with 19 bases between. Germline lookup yields CDR1 LGHNA and CDR2 YNFKEQ. This chain's CDR3 is CASSQDAPRGGYETQYF. The CDR3 DNA is TGTGCCAGCAGCCAAGATGCACCCAGAGGGGGGTATGAGACCCAGTACTTC.

The gene calls are TRBV20-1 and TRBJ2-1; 16 bases map to TRBD2. The CDR3 contains 20 residues. The germline V gene encodes CDR1 DFQATT and CDR2 SNEGSKA (reference sequence). Losses at the gene ends were 1 base for V and 4 bases for J; bases not matched to a gene: 13. The CDR3 bases are TGCAGTGCTAGAGTCATAACCGGGACTAGCGGGAGGGAACCTTACAATGAGCAGTTCTTC. Translation gives CSARVITGTSGREPYNEQFF.

This clonotype was seen more than once but under ten times. The chain carries TRBV12-3 or TRBV12-4 and TRBJ2-1; the D is unclear. The CDR3 runs to 14 residues. Deletions cut 7 bases from V and 0 bases from J, with 10 bases between. The CDR3 protein is CASKIESSYNEQFF. The DNA for the CDR3 is TGTGCCAGCAAGATCGAAAGCTCCTACAATGAGCAGTTCTTC.

The J gene is TRBJ2-2, the V gene TRBV28; TRBD2 matches at 9 bases. Per the germline V gene, CDR1 is MDHEN and CDR2 is SYDVKM. The CDR3 length is 16 residues. Losses at the gene ends were 1 base for V and 5 bases for J; bases not matched to a gene: 5. The CDR3 DNA follows: TGTGCCAGCAGTTTATTCCCTAGCGGGGTAACCGGGGAGCTGTTTTTT. Residues: CASSLFPSGVTGELFF.

The CDR3 DNA is TGCAGCGTTGTACAGCAAGGGGACACCATATATTTT. Amino acids: CSVVQQGDTIYF. The genes are TRBV29-1 and TRBJ1-3; TRBD1 might be the D (5 bases). Germline CDR1 reads SQVTM; CDR2 reads ANQGSEA. CDR3 length: 12 amino acids. V lost 4 bases and J lost 8, with 12 bases in between.